Presented here are 17 T cell receptor beta chains from one specimen sequenced in a study of PD-L1 blockade in urothelial cancer (dated by TCRdb to about 2017). According to the study, the label for this sample's time point signals: pretreatment peripheral blood. Libraries came from the immunoSEQ multiplex PCR assay. TCRdb carries this immuneACCESS record with in-frame sequences only. Its versions omit some clonotypes, under half of them owing to an unresolved V gene in the studies checked, with the rest unexplained. This sample holds 95,000 or so clones; around 86% were observed only once. The leading ten clones occupy 2% to 2.5% of the sample. The input for sequencing was PBMCs, taken around atezolizumab (anti-PD-L1) treatment. The origin of the receptors is a man aged 55 to 70 with urothelial cancer.

The chain carries TRBV28 and TRBJ2-5; D is uncertain. Germline values: CDR1 MDHEN, CDR2 SYDVKM. Trimming cost V 6 bases and J 4 bases, with 9 bases left between them. This CDR3 spans 12 amino acids. CDR3 sequence: CASSLSGETQYF. CDR3 DNA sequence: TGTGCCAGCAGCCTCTCGGGAGAGACCCAGTACTTC. The entire variable domain, with the rest obtained from reference TRBV28 and TRBJ2-5, is as follows: DVKVTQSSRYLVKRTGEKVFLECVQDMDHENMFWYRQDPGLGLRLIYFSYDVKMKEKGDIPEGYSVSREKKERFSLILESASTNQTSMYLCASSLSGETQYFGPGTRLLVL.

CDR3 DNA sequence: TGTGCCAGCAGTTACTCAGCCACAGGGGATCAGCCCCAGCATTTT. Its protein product is CASSYSATGDQPQHF. The chain links TRBV6-5 to TRBJ1-5; 7 nucleotides align to TRBD1. The germline V gene has CDR1 MNHEY and CDR2 SVGAGI. This CDR3 region has 15 residues. V shed 0 bases, J shed 5 bases, and the junction held 4 bases outside the gene matches.

V usage is TRBV13 and J usage is TRBJ2-6; maybe TRBD1 (6 bases). The germline V gene has CDR1 PRHDT and CDR2 FYEKMQ (reference sequence). This CDR3 is built from 17 residues. Trimming stripped 5 bases from V and 2 bases from J, with 16 bases between. The CDR3 reads CASSTRQVLTGANVLTF. The CDR3 DNA reads as TGTGCCAGCAGCACCAGACAGGTCCTCACTGGGGCCAACGTCCTGACTTTC.

The chain combines TRBV5-4 with TRBJ2-2; maybe TRBD1 (5 bases). CDR1 is SGHNT, CDR2 YYREEE, per germline (reference sequence). With 0 bases removed from V and 0 bases from J, the gap between germline ends came to 6 bases. There are 15 residues in the CDR3. The CDR3, as DNA: TGTGCCAGCAGCTTGGGACAGACGAACACCGGGGAGCTGTTTTTT. This encodes CASSLGQTNTGELFF.

The J gene is TRBJ1-1, the V gene TRBV27; the D gene is possibly TRBD1 (5 bases). CDR1 is MNHEY, CDR2 SMNVEV, per germline (reference sequence). The V end was cut by 0 bases, the J end by 7 bases, with 21 bases between. The CDR3 runs to 17 residues. CDR3 sequence (DNA): TGTGCCAGCAGTTTATCGGGCCCCTCGGGCGGACATGTTGAAGCTTTCTTT. It encodes CASSLSGPSGGHVEAFF.

As concerns this clone: Other DNA sequences from this sample encode an identical CDR3 as well. V is TRBV9 and J is TRBJ2-2, with 7 bases matching TRBD2. Per germline, CDR1 SGDLS and CDR2 YYNGEE. V dropped 2 bases and J dropped 2; count of bases not matched to a gene: 3. The CDR3 is 15 amino acids. The CDR3 reads CASSVGGANTGELFF. The CDR3, as DNA: TGTGCCAGCAGCGTGGGAGGGGCCAACACCGGGGAGCTGTTTTTT.

The chain combines TRBV6-1 with TRBJ1-5; 9 positions agree with TRBD1. Germline V gene sequence: CDR1 MNHNS, CDR2 SASEGT. This CDR3 contains 15 residues. The trim removed 7 bases at V and 4 bases at J, leaving 8 bases unmatched. The DNA for the CDR3 is TGTGCCAGCACCTTGGACAGGGGAGGGAATCAGCCCCAGCATTTT. It specifies CASTLDRGGNQPQHF.

The chain recombines TRBV7-8 with TRBJ2-7; 9 bases agree with TRBD1. J gave up 1 base and V 5 bases, and 9 bases lay outside the gene matches. This CDR3 contains 16 residues. Germline CDR1 and CDR2: SGHVS and FQNEAQ. CDR3 sequence reads: CASSGFRDRDSYEQYF. The CDR3 region has the DNA TGTGCCAGCAGCGGCTTCCGGGACAGGGATTCCTACGAGCAGTACTTC.

This clone was observed a handful of times. J is TRBJ2-5 and V is TRBV13; 13 bases line up with TRBD2. This CDR3 has 16 amino acids. Trimming cost V 5 bases and J 5 bases; bases outside gene matches: 8. Germline assignment: CDR1 PRHDT and CDR2 FYEKMQ (reference sequence). The CDR3: CASSPGTSGIHETQYF. In DNA form, the CDR3 reads TGTGCCAGCAGCCCTGGGACTAGCGGGATCCACGAGACCCAGTACTTC.

Comments on this clone: This CDR3 is also generated by other DNA sequences in the sample. V is TRBV7-2 and J is TRBJ2-3, with no clear D. The CDR3 consists of 12 residues. Germline-derived CDR1 and CDR2 are SGHTA and FQGNSA. Trimming removed 2 bases from V and 3 bases from J, with 3 bases in between. The CDR3 DNA reads as TGTGCCAGCAGCTTATATACAGATACGCAGTATTTT. Amino acid sequence: CASSLYTDTQYF.

The chain joins TRBV11-3 to TRBJ1-1; D is possibly TRBD1 (6 bases). Germline CDR1 reads SGHNT; CDR2 reads YENEEA. The CDR3 spans 15 residues. The germline V and J ends were trimmed by 4 bases and 0 bases, with 12 bases remaining between them. The DNA for the CDR3 is TGTGCCAGCAGCTCGGGGACAACGATGAACACTGAAGCTTTCTTT. Translation gives CASSSGTTMNTEAFF.

This chain connects TRBV29-1 to TRBJ1-4; D gene uncertain. V dropped 4 bases and J dropped 4 bases, with 10 bases sitting between them. The CDR3 extends over 13 amino acids. Germline V CDR1 and CDR2: SQVTM, ANQGSEA. CDR3 sequence reads: CSVVGTGNEKLFF. The CDR3 DNA reads as TGCAGCGTTGTAGGTACGGGTAATGAAAAACTGTTTTTT. The full variable domain, in which reference TRBV29-1 and TRBJ1-4 provide the parts outside the CDR3, is SAVISQKPSRDICQRGTSLTIQCQVDSQVTMMFWYRQQPGQSLTLIATANQGSEATYESGFVIDKFPISRPNLTFSTLTVSNMSPEDSSIYLCSVVGTGNEKLFFGSGTQLSVL.

The rearrangement joins TRBV7-3 to TRBJ1-5; tentatively, D is TRBD1 (5 bases). Germline V gene sequence: CDR1 SGHTA, CDR2 FQGTGA. Trimming removed 5 bases at V and 7 bases at J, with 12 bases between. The CDR3 consists of 13 residues. This CDR3 reads CASSVNGGQPQHF. In DNA form, the CDR3 reads TGTGCCAGCAGCGTGAACGGGGGACAGCCCCAGCATTTT.

Here the CDR3 DNA reads TGTGCCAGCAGCTTGGGACTAGCGGGAAGTCAAGAGACCCAGTACTTC. Translating it yields CASSLGLAGSQETQYF. The chain is built from TRBV7-2 and TRBJ2-5; 13 bases match TRBD2. This CDR3 region has 16 residues. CDR1 and CDR2 (germline): SGHTA, FQGNSA. The trim removed 3 bases at V and 2 bases at J, leaving 3 bases unmatched.

The gene calls are TRBV30 and TRBJ2-7; D gene ambiguous. Trimming left V 4 bases short and J 2 bases short, with 18 bases between. The CDR3 has 15 amino acids. Looked up from germline, CDR1 is GTSNPN and CDR2 is SVGIG (reference sequence). CDR3 loop: CAWTRGSVGAYEQYF. CDR3 bases: TGTGCCTGGACGCGTGGGTCAGTAGGAGCCTACGAGCAGTACTTC.

The J gene is TRBJ2-1, the V gene TRBV25-1; D not certain. The length of the CDR3 is 12 residues. With 4 bases removed from V and 4 bases from J, the gap between germline ends came to 5 bases. From germline, CDR1 is MGHDK and CDR2 SYGVNS. CDR3 DNA sequence: TGTGCCAGCAGTGTATTGTACAATGAGCAGTTCTTC. It encodes CASSVLYNEQFF.

V gene TRBV19 combines with J gene TRBJ2-3; 11 bases line up with TRBD2. CDR3 size: 18 residues. V trimming: 3 bases; J trimming: 0 bases; junction bases outside the gene matches: 8. Germline values: CDR1 LNHDA, CDR2 SQIVND (reference sequence). The DNA of the CDR3 is TGTGCCAGTAGTATTGGGCTAGCGGGAGGATCTAGCACAGATACGCAGTATTTT. This encodes CASSIGLAGGSSTDTQYF.